This section outlines one T cell receptor beta chain sequence together with its context. Its specificity is not known. The study ran its PCR with 60 Vbeta and 13 Jbeta primers. Method: immunoSEQ multiplex PCR; TCRdb's copy keeps in-frame clones and lacks some. Of over 150,000 clones detected, 75% to 90% appear once; the ten largest clones hold approximately 1.8%. The sample originates from a study of cytomegalovirus exposure and HLA in healthy donors. Study-wide findings and caveats: An analysis that came later showed most CMV-associated TCR beta chains appearing HLA-restricted. Across donors, most TCRs were seen rarely, yet some public ones were widespread.

Donors sampled were nominally healthy, though unrecorded immune exposures were likely. This donor has no recorded CMV serostatus. The CDR3 is made up of 14 amino acids. Germline V gene lookup returns CDR1 SGHKS and CDR2 YYEKEE (reference sequence). Trimming shortened V by 1 base and J by 3 bases, and 10 bases separated the two germline ends. The sample was PBMCs. V is TRBV5-5 and J is TRBJ2-5; weak D call: TRBD2 (5 bases). The source of this sequence is a human donor in good health. The CDR3 loop is CASSLWSGEETQYF. The CDR3 coding sequence is TGTGCCAGCAGCTTGTGGTCCGGGGAAGAGACCCAGTACTTC.